This T cell receptor (beta chain) stems from a study of blood T cell repertoires in COVID-19. Whole-study context: Sources were T cells, B-cell-depleted T cells, or PBMCs; the material itself was cDNA or gDNA.

Germline values: CDR1 MDHEN, CDR2 SYDVKM. The CDR3 has 15 residues. Trimming cost V 3 bases and J 5 bases; bases outside gene matches: 6. Method: immunoSEQ multiplex PCR; TCRdb's copy keeps in-frame clones and lacks some. Of more than 100,000 clones listed, about 90% were seen once; the top ten hold 3.1%. This clone was seen a few times. Sequenced: peripheral blood. The chain carries TRBV28 and TRBJ2-5; 10 bases fit TRBD2. This TCR was recovered from a man aged 45-60 years in a cohort sampled during active COVID-19. CDR3 bases: TGTGCCAGCAGTTTCCAGGGACTAGCGAGGGAGACCCAGTACTTC. Its protein product is CASSFQGLARETQYF.